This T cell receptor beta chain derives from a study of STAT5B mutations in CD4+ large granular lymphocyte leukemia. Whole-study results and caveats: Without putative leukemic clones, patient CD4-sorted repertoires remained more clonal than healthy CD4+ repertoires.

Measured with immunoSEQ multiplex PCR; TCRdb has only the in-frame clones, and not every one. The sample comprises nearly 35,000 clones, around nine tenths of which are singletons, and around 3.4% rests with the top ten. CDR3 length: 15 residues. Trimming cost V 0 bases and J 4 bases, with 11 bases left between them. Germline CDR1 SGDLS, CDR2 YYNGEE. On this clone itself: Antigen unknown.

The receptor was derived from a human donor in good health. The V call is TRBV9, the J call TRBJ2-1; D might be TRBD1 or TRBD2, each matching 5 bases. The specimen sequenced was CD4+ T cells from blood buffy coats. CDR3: CASSVGDGSYNEQFF. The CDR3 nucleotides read TGTGCCAGCAGCGTAGGGGACGGCTCATACAATGAGCAGTTCTTC.